The 20 T cell receptor beta chains given below trace back to one sample, sequenced in a study of Ad26.COV2.S vaccination and SARS-CoV-2 variants. Profiling relied on immunoSEQ multiplex PCR, and the TCRdb table lists in-frame clones only, not all of them. The sample has roughly 380,000 clones, approximately 81% seen once; the top ten hold 3.3%. The treatment denotes: around 19 received Ad26.COV2.S at low or high dose, single or two shots; several received placebo; per-sample allocation not given. The investigators took samples on day 63 after the first vaccine or placebo injection. The sample here was peripheral blood, taken in a trial of Ad26.COV2.S vaccine versus placebo. The receptor source for this set is a person between 18 and 60 years old who received the Ad26.COV2.S COVID-19 vaccine or a placebo.

The chain uses TRBV25-1 and TRBJ2-1; 9 bases align to TRBD2. CDR3 length: 15 residues. Trimming at V came to 7 bases and at J to 10 bases, leaving 14 bases not matched to a gene. Germline lookup yields CDR1 MGHDK and CDR2 SYGVNS. The CDR3 DNA sequence: TGTGCCAGCACCAAAGCGGGGGGCAGCCAGTGGGAGCAGTTCTTC. It is translated as CASTKAGGSQWEQFF.

The chain joins TRBV7-2 to TRBJ2-6; 7 bases map to TRBD2. Germline V gene sequence: CDR1 SGHTA, CDR2 FQGNSA. Trimming cost V 1 base and J 2 bases; bases outside gene matches: 11. This CDR3 spans 19 amino acids. CDR3 in amino acids: CASSLVPGLVLTGANVLTF. CDR3 coding DNA: TGTGCCAGCAGCTTAGTTCCAGGACTAGTTCTCACTGGGGCCAACGTCCTGACTTTC.

The rearrangement joins TRBV5-5 to TRBJ1-3, with D perhaps matching TRBD1 (6 bases). V was clipped by 4 bases and J by 7 bases, with 15 bases between them. CDR1 SGHKS and CDR2 YYEKEE come from the germline V gene (reference sequence). CDR3 size: 14 residues. The CDR3 region is CASSPGGGLNTIYF. In DNA, the CDR3 is TGTGCCAGCAGCCCGGGGGGGGGCTTGAACACCATATATTTT.

V is TRBV4-3 and J is TRBJ2-1; possibly TRBD1 or TRBD2 for D (6 bases each). CDR1 is LGHNA, CDR2 YSLEER, per germline. This CDR3 is built from 13 residues. Trimming shortened V by 4 bases and J by 13 bases, and 17 bases separated the two germline ends. DNA of the CDR3: TGCGCCAGCAGCCTAGGGGGACTGGGCCCACAGTTCTTC. It yields the protein CASSLGGLGPQFF.

This chain uses TRBV6-5 with TRBJ2-5; 11 nucleotides line up with TRBD1. The V gene's germline CDR1 is MNHEY and CDR2 SVGAGI. The CDR3 extends over 15 amino acids. Trimming took 6 bases from V and 4 from J; bases not matched to a gene: 7. The CDR3 DNA reads as TGTGCCAGCAGCCTATCCGGGACAGGGGGAGAGACCCAGTACTTC. It encodes CASSLSGTGGETQYF.

The V and J genes are TRBV7-2 and TRBJ2-4, with D unclear. CDR1 and CDR2 from the germline V gene are SGHTA and FQGNSA. V was cut by 0 bases and J by 4 bases, with 10 bases left in between. The CDR3 has 15 residues. CDR3 coding DNA: TGTGCCAGCAGCTTAGCGGTAGACGGTAAAAACATTCAGTACTTC. Protein: CASSLAVDGKNIQYF.

The CDR3 DNA follows: TGTGCCAGCACCCCGGACATCGCTGGAAACACCATATATTTT. Translation gives CASTPDIAGNTIYF. V gene TRBV5-5 combines with J gene TRBJ1-3, with D perhaps matching TRBD1 (5 bases). CDR1 SGHKS and CDR2 YYEKEE come from the germline V gene (reference sequence). The ends were cut back, 6 bases at V and 2 bases at J, with 12 bases in the middle. CDR3 length equals 14 residues.

This clone occurred a few times. The sample holds other DNA sequences that translate to the same CDR3. This chain joins TRBV5-1 and TRBJ1-2; 8 positions agree with TRBD1. V was pared by 0 bases and J by 2 bases, with 0 bases of the junction left unmatched. The CDR3 is 14 amino acids. Germline CDR1 is SGHRS and CDR2 is YFSETQ. CDR3 sequence reads: CASSLGDRNYGYTF. The CDR3 DNA reads as TGCGCCAGCAGCTTGGGGGACAGGAACTATGGCTACACCTTC.

This clone has just one count. J is TRBJ2-2 and V is TRBV27; 9 bases agree with TRBD2. The CDR3 is 16 amino acids. With 3 bases clipped from V and 1 base from J, the junction kept 3 bases outside the gene matches. CDR1 is MNHEY, CDR2 SMNVEV, per germline (reference sequence). CDR3 in DNA: TGTGCCAGCAGTTTCAGACTAGCGGAGAACACCGGGGAGCTGTTTTTT. Translating gives CASSFRLAENTGELFF.

This chain's CDR3 is CASSLAVPDTQYF. The CDR3, as DNA: TGTGCCAGCAGTTTAGCAGTACCAGATACGCAGTATTTT. V and J are TRBV12-3 or TRBV12-4 and TRBJ2-3; D unclear. Trimming removed 0 bases at V and 4 bases at J, with 5 bases between. The CDR3 is 13 residues long.

In nucleotides, the CDR3 is TGTGCCAGCAGCTTGGGGGACTACGAGCAGTACTTC. It encodes CASSLGDYEQYF. The chain has TRBV11-3 and TRBJ2-7; D may correspond to TRBD1 or TRBD2 (5 bases each). Germline CDR1 and CDR2: SGHNT and YENEEA. This CDR3 has 12 residues. The germline V and J ends were trimmed by 3 bases and 3 bases, with 6 bases remaining between them.

The chain joins TRBV5-6 to TRBJ2-5; weak D call: TRBD1 (6 bases). Germline assignment: CDR1 SGHDT and CDR2 YYEEEE. This CDR3 has 16 amino acids. With 4 bases removed from V and 3 bases from J, the gap between germline ends came to 19 bases. DNA for the CDR3: TGTGCCAGCAGCCAAAGAGACAGGCCGCACAAAGAGACCCAGTACTTC. Amino acid sequence: CASSQRDRPHKETQYF.

This CDR3 is CASSPRMGEGWETQYF. Here the CDR3 DNA reads TGTGCCAGCAGCCCAAGGATGGGGGAGGGGTGGGAGACCCAGTACTTC. The chain has TRBV11-2 and TRBJ2-5, with 7 bases matching TRBD2. Germline CDR1 SGHAT, CDR2 FQNNGV. Trimming removed 5 bases from V and 5 bases from J; junction bases left unmatched: 14. The CDR3 is 16 amino acids.

A few counts support this clone. The chain employs TRBV10-3 and TRBJ2-5; 14 bases align to TRBD2. The CDR3 spans 14 residues. CDR1 and CDR2 from the germline V gene are ENHRY and SYGVKD. J was trimmed by 5 bases and V by 6 bases; bases with no gene match: 2. The CDR3 region is CAIRTSGGAETQYF. The CDR3 DNA reads as TGTGCCATCAGGACTAGCGGGGGGGCCGAGACCCAGTACTTC.

As regards this clone: The junction and the germline gene differ at one end; a read error may be behind it. The chain uses TRBV2 and TRBJ2-1, with 7 bases identical to TRBD1. CDR3 length: 12 amino acids. Germline V gene data show CDR1 as SNHLY and CDR2 as FYNNEI. CDR3 residues: CASSEDRVGQFF. CDR3 sequence (DNA): TGTGCCAGCAGCGAAGACAGGGTGGGGCAGTTCTTC.

A note on this clone: Other nucleotide sequences in the sample specify the same CDR3. This chain connects TRBV9 to TRBJ2-3, with TRBD2 matching 7 bases. CDR1 SGDLS and CDR2 YYNGEE come from the germline V gene. The CDR3 consists of 15 residues. Unmatched junction bases numbered 4, after V lost 0 bases and J lost 3 bases. The CDR3: CASSVGRGSTDTQYF. In nucleotides, the CDR3 is TGTGCCAGCAGCGTAGGGCGGGGGAGTACAGATACGCAGTATTTT.

The gene calls are TRBV7-2 and TRBJ2-5; 11 nucleotides align to TRBD2. The CDR3 covers 14 residues. The trim removed 5 bases at V and 8 bases at J, leaving 7 bases unmatched. CDR1 and CDR2 from the germline V gene are SGHTA and FQGNSA. The CDR3 here is CASSPFTSGSTQYF. In nucleotides, the CDR3 is TGTGCCAGCAGCCCGTTTACTAGCGGGAGTACCCAGTACTTC.

The chain carries TRBV19 and TRBJ2-2; TRBD2 matches at 10 bases. J was trimmed by 2 bases and V by 4 bases; bases with no gene match: 13. The CDR3 contains 19 residues. Germline V gene sequence: CDR1 LNHDA, CDR2 SQIVND (reference sequence). In DNA form, the CDR3 reads TGTGCCAGTAGTACGCCCTTCTTCGGACTAGCGGCTAACACCGGGGAGCTGTTTTTT. Translated: CASSTPFFGLAANTGELFF.

The chain carries TRBV19 and TRBJ1-5; perhaps TRBD1 as D (5 bases). The CDR3 is made up of 16 amino acids. Germline values: CDR1 LNHDA, CDR2 SQIVND (reference sequence). With 2 bases removed from V and 5 bases from J, the gap between germline ends came to 16 bases. The CDR3 coding sequence is TGTGCCAGTAGTATACCATCAGGGATGGCAGATCAGCCCCAGCATTTT. Its protein is CASSIPSGMADQPQHF.

The rearrangement joins TRBV28 to TRBJ2-7; perhaps D is TRBD1 or TRBD2 (5 bases each). CDR3 size: 14 residues. The germline CDR1 and CDR2 sequences are MDHEN and SYDVKM. V shed 4 bases and J shed 1 base, with 11 bases lying between them. CDR3 residues: CASSSWDGSYEQYF. Here the CDR3 DNA reads TGTGCCAGCAGTTCATGGGACGGATCCTACGAGCAGTACTTC.